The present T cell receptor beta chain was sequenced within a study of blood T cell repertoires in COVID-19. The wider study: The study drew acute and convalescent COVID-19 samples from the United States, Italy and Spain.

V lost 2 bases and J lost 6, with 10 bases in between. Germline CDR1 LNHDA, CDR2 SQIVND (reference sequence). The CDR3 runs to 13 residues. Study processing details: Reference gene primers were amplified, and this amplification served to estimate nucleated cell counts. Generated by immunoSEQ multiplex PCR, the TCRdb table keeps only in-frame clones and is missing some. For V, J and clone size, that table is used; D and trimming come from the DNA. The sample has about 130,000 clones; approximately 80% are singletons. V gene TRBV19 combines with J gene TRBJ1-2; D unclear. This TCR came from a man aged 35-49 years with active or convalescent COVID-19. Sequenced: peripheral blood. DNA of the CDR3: TGTGCCAGTAGTATAAACGAGGTGAATGGCTACACCTTC. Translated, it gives CASSINEVNGYTF.